This TCR beta chain emerged from a study of blood T cell repertoires in COVID-19. Study at large: Samples of COVID-19 (acute and convalescent) were obtained from the United States, Italy and Spain. T cells, B-cell-depleted T cells, or PBMCs supplied cDNA or gDNA.

Germline V gene sequence: CDR1 MNHNY, CDR2 SVGAGI (reference sequence). This CDR3 comprises 16 residues. Losses at the gene ends were 7 bases for V and 1 base for J; bases not matched to a gene: 10. Per the study methods: Counts of nucleated cells, estimated from reference gene primer amplification, were obtained. Sequencing was performed with immunoSEQ multiplex PCR; in TCRdb, only in-frame clones are kept and a portion is missing. That table gives V, J and clone size, and the DNA gave D and trimming. This sample yields some 70,000 clones, of which roughly 87% are seen a single time; 6.6% belongs to the top ten.

The rearrangement links TRBV6-6 to TRBJ1-1; the match to TRBD1 covers 9 bases. This TCR was recovered from a man aged 50-59 years with active COVID-19. The source material was peripheral blood. CDR3 protein: CASTRTGGAGNTEAFF. In DNA, the CDR3 is TGTGCCAGCACTAGAACAGGGGGCGCAGGGAACACTGAAGCTTTCTTT.